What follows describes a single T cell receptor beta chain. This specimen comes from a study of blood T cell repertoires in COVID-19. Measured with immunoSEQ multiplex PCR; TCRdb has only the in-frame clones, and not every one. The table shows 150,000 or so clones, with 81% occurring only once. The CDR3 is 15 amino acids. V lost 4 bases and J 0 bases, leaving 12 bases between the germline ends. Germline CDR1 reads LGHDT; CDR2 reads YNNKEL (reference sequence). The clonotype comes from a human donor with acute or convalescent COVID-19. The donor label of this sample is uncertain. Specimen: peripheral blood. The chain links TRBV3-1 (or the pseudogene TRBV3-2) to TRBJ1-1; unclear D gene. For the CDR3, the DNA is TGTGCCAGCAGCCTTGACATCTCCATGAACACTGAAGCTTTCTTT. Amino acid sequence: CASSLDISMNTEAFF.